This T cell receptor (beta chain) derives from a study of regulatory T cells in long-lasting Graves disease. Noted time point: persistent/refractory GD, antithyroid drugs over 5 years with positive TRAb. PBMC-derived RNA was used for the TCR library. This clonotype has just a few counts. Arm-PCR of CDR3 regions and iRepertoire HTBI primers were the basis on which TCR beta libraries were built. Per the original data handling: Spanning all samples, the identified segments comprised around 62 TRBV and some 14 TRBJ. TCRdb ran MiXCR on the multiplex PCR reads and lists one entry per CDR3 protein. These V and J calls rely on TCRdb rather than the paper's analysis. The sample has 350,000 to 450,000 distinct CDR3 sequences, about a fifth seen once. The CDR3 covers 19 residues. The V and J ends lost 5 bases and 5 bases, in that order; junction bases with no gene match: 17.

The V and J genes are TRBV12-3 or TRBV12-4 and TRBJ2-1; 11 bases map to TRBD2. The sequence derives from a female donor with Graves disease. The sequences come from peripheral blood mononuclear cells (PBMCs), collected when the disease was refractory, from a patient treated with antithyroid drugs. The CDR3 loop reads CASSPGRIAGGGLNNEQFF. In DNA form, the CDR3 reads TGTGCCAGCAGTCCAGGGAGGATAGCGGGAGGGGGGTTAAACAATGAGCAGTTCTTC.